This T cell receptor beta chain emerged from a study of cytomegalovirus exposure and HLA in healthy donors. Study-wide context: Around four fifths of roughly 400 genotyped donors fell in the Caucasian-associated ancestry cluster. Study-wide points: Presence/absence analyses took donor sequencing depth as roughly uniform. A prior analysis recorded that most TCR beta V segments were productive about 90% or about 30% of the time.

This clone is a singleton in its sample. Its antigen is undetermined. Other DNA sequences in the same sample also yield this CDR3. The PCR contained 60 Vbeta and 13 Jbeta primers. Sequencing used immunoSEQ multiplex PCR; TCRdb keeps in-frame clones, though not all of them. Seen here are some 150,000 clones, 70% to 85% observed once, and the top ten hold about 1.5%. The CDR3 contains 13 residues. Germline CDR1 KGHSH, CDR2 LQKENI. V lost 2 bases, J lost 8 bases, and 0 bases stayed unmatched. The chain links TRBV18 to TRBJ2-1; 10 positions agree with TRBD1. Sequenced input: PBMCs. This clonotype originated in a male donor in good health and CMV-seronegative. Here the CDR3 reads CASSPGTGDEQFF. CDR3 DNA sequence: TGTGCCAGCTCACCAGGGACAGGGGATGAGCAGTTCTTC.